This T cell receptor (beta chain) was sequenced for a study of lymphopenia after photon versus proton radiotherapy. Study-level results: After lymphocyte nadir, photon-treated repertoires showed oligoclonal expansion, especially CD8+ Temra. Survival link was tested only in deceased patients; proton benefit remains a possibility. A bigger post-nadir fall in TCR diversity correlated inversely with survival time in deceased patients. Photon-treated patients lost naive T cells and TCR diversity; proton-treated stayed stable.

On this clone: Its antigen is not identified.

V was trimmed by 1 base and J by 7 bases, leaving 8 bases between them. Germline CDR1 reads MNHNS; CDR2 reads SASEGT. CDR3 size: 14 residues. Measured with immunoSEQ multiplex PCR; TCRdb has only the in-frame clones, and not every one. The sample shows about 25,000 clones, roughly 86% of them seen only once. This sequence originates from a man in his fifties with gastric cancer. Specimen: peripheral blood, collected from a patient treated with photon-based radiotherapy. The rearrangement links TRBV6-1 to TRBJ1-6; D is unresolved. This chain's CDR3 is CASSEEYTNSPLHF. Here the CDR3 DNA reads TGTGCCAGCAGTGAAGAATATACGAATTCACCCCTCCACTTT.